This T cell receptor beta chain comes out of a study of blood T cells in healthy people across ages. Regarding the study as a whole: TCR beta diversity tracked closely with naive T cell percentage.

The length of the CDR3 is 13 residues. The germline gives CDR1 SQVTM, CDR2 ANQGSEA. Trimming shortened V by 4 bases and J by 6 bases, and 15 bases separated the two germline ends. A second PCR, run for roughly 7 to 11 cycles, used a sample-barcoded 5' primer plus a J-beta primer mix. Using its own MiXCR run on the 5' RACE reads, TCRdb lists one record per CDR3 protein. In the table there are around 940,000 distinct CDR3 sequences, just over 50% of which are singletons. This clonotype has a single count. No antigen is known for it. The J gene is TRBJ1-1, the V gene TRBV29-1; possibly TRBD1 for D (6 bases). The clonotype originates from a woman aged 55-69 years in good health. The specimen sequenced was blood. CDR3 coding DNA: TGCAGCGTTGGGGGAGGGGGAGGTGCTGAAGCTTTCTTT. Translating gives CSVGGGGGAEAFF.